This entry concerns a single TCR beta chain. This sample was included in a study of blood T cell repertoires in COVID-19. Overall study context: From T cells, B-cell-depleted T cells, or PBMCs came the material, which was cDNA or gDNA.

This CDR3 spans 13 amino acids. With 3 bases removed from V and 9 bases from J, the gap between germline ends came to 10 bases. Germline V gives CDR1 SGDLS, CDR2 YYNGEE. Clones were read by immunoSEQ multiplex PCR, and TCRdb kept only the in-frame ones, dropping some. The table lists 250,000 to 300,000 clones, 80% to 85% of them singletons, with about 5% in the top ten. Sequenced input: PBMCs or T cells enriched from blood (not recorded which). The clonotype was recovered from a man between 35 and 55 years old who had been exposed to COVID-19. This chain links TRBV9 with TRBJ1-6; no clear D. The CDR3 loop is CASSDGLRSPLHF. The CDR3 DNA follows: TGTGCCAGCAGCGATGGGCTTCGTTCACCCCTCCACTTT.